Following are 17 T cell receptor beta chains from one sample sequenced in a study of blood T cell repertoires in COVID-19. Some clones are missing from TCRdb's copy, which holds only in-frame ones; the method was immunoSEQ multiplex PCR. The sample records under 130,000 clones, approximately 88% being singletons. The sample was peripheral blood. The receptors come from an older woman with acute or convalescent COVID-19.

V usage is TRBV2 and J usage is TRBJ2-1, with a weak D call TRBD2 (5 bases). Germline CDR1 is SNHLY and CDR2 is FYNNEI. CDR3 length: 14 residues. The V gene lost 4 bases and the J gene lost 6 bases, with 13 bases spanning the gap. CDR3 bases: TGTGCCAGCAGTGTTAGCCGGGGATCCAATGAGCAGTTCTTC. Translating it yields CASSVSRGSNEQFF.

This clone was detected a few times. The genes are TRBV19 and TRBJ1-2; the D is unclear. The CDR3 consists of 11 residues. Germline V gene data show CDR1 as LNHDA and CDR2 as SQIVND (reference sequence). Trimming removed 4 bases from V and 9 bases from J, with 9 bases in between. The CDR3 DNA is TGTGCCAGTAGTAAGCAGACACGCTACACCTTC. Translated: CASSKQTRYTF.

V is TRBV9 and J is TRBJ2-7, with a tentative D call TRBD2 (6 bases). The CDR3 spans 14 residues. V shed 0 bases and J shed 6 bases, with 13 bases lying between them. CDR1 and CDR2 from the germline V gene are SGDLS and YYNGEE. CDR3 DNA sequence: TGTGCCAGCAGCGTAGAGGGACTGTTAGGCGAGCAGTACTTC. It codes for CASSVEGLLGEQYF.

This clone was seen only a few times. This chain links TRBV5-4 with TRBJ1-4; 7 bases fit TRBD1. With V trimmed by 3 bases and J by 3 bases, 5 bases remained unmatched. Per germline, CDR1 SGHNT and CDR2 YYREEE (reference sequence). The length of the CDR3 is 15 residues. The CDR3 here is CASSWKGAPNEKLFF. The CDR3 DNA follows: TGTGCCAGCAGCTGGAAGGGGGCTCCTAATGAAAAACTGTTTTTT.

The J gene is TRBJ1-6, the V gene TRBV5-6; D unclear. CDR3 length: 12 amino acids. CDR1 is SGHDT, CDR2 YYEEEE, per germline. Deletions cut 4 bases from V and 9 bases from J, with 8 bases between. CDR3 in amino acids: CASSRYLSPLHF. DNA for the CDR3: TGTGCCAGCAGCCGCTACCTTTCACCCCTCCACTTT.

The V call is TRBV30, the J call TRBJ1-6; TRBD1 might be the D (6 bases). Trimming removed 4 bases from V and 10 bases from J, with 14 bases in between. From germline, CDR1 is GTSNPN and CDR2 SVGIG (reference sequence). The CDR3 sequence is 13 residues long. The CDR3 DNA reads TGTGCCTGGACTACGGGGGGCAACTCACCCCTCCACTTT. This sequence encodes CAWTTGGNSPLHF.

This chain links TRBV3-1 (or the pseudogene TRBV3-2) with TRBJ1-1, with 7 bases lining up with TRBD1. The trim removed 6 bases at V and 8 bases at J, leaving 3 bases unmatched. This CDR3 spans 11 amino acids. Germline CDR1 reads LGHDT; CDR2 reads YNNKEL (reference sequence). CDR3 region: CASRSGGEAFF. The CDR3, as DNA: TGTGCCAGCAGATCAGGGGGAGAAGCTTTCTTT.

The V call is TRBV4-2, the J call TRBJ2-2; 11 bases match TRBD2. The CDR3 extends over 16 amino acids. The germline V gene has CDR1 LGHNA and CDR2 YNFKEQ. After removal of 2 bases from V and 4 bases from J, the junction contained 3 bases not matched to a gene. CDR3 in DNA: TGTGCCAGCAGCCAAAATAGCGGGAGGGGCACCGGGGAGCTGTTTTTT. Translation: CASSQNSGRGTGELFF.

This clone was seen just once. The rearrangement links TRBV6-6 to TRBJ1-3; D is undetermined. The CDR3 contains 12 residues. V was clipped by 5 bases and J by 3 bases, with 5 bases between them. Germline V gene data show CDR1 as MNHNY and CDR2 as SVGAGI (reference sequence). The CDR3 loop is CASSPLGNTIYF. As DNA, the CDR3 is TGTGCCAGCAGTCCCCTTGGAAACACCATATATTTT.

The chain couples TRBV5-5 to TRBJ2-3; D unclear. This CDR3 contains 14 residues. Germline V CDR1 and CDR2: SGHKS, YYEKEE (reference sequence). The germline V and J ends were trimmed by 0 bases and 0 bases, with 5 bases remaining between them. For the CDR3, the DNA is TGTGCCAGCAGCTTGGTCGGTAGCACAGATACGCAGTATTTT. It specifies CASSLVGSTDTQYF.

The chain combines TRBV7-9 with TRBJ2-2; possibly TRBD1 for D (6 bases). The CDR3 covers 17 residues. V dropped 5 bases and J dropped 5 bases, with 21 bases sitting between them. The V gene's germline CDR1 is SEHNR and CDR2 FQNEAQ (reference sequence). CDR3 region: CASSTRQGFWGTGELFF. DNA for the CDR3: TGTGCCAGCAGCACACGCCAGGGGTTTTGGGGGACCGGGGAGCTGTTTTTT.

CDR3 in amino acids: CAYGLAGPWEQYF. In DNA form, the CDR3 reads TGTGCCTACGGACTAGCGGGGCCATGGGAGCAGTACTTC. This sequence joins TRBV30 and TRBJ2-7, with TRBD2 identical over 12 bases. J lost 7 bases, V lost 7 bases, and 8 bases had no gene match. Germline CDR1 reads GTSNPN; CDR2 reads SVGIG (reference sequence). This CDR3 contains 13 residues.

The chain joins TRBV28 to TRBJ1-4, with 7 bases matching TRBD1. Trimming at V came to 2 bases and at J to 7 bases, leaving 4 bases not matched to a gene. This CDR3 region has 14 residues. Germline V CDR1 and CDR2: MDHEN, SYDVKM. CDR3 amino acids: CASSLGQEREKLFF. In DNA, the CDR3 is TGTGCCAGCAGTTTAGGACAGGAGCGTGAAAAACTGTTTTTT.

The chain links TRBV6-6 to TRBJ2-1, with TRBD2 matching over 7 bases. The CDR3 contains 14 residues. J was trimmed by 4 bases and V by 8 bases; bases with no gene match: 8. Looked up from germline, CDR1 is MNHNY and CDR2 is SVGAGI (reference sequence). The CDR3 DNA is TGTGCCAGCGGAAGCGGGGCCCTTTACAATGAGCAGTTCTTC. This codes for CASGSGALYNEQFF.

The V and J genes are TRBV3-1 (or the pseudogene TRBV3-2) and TRBJ2-3; possible D gene TRBD2, 6 bases. CDR1 is LGHDT and CDR2 is YNNKEL in the germline V gene (reference sequence). The CDR3 is made up of 13 amino acids. V was pared by 6 bases and J by 9 bases, with 16 bases between. For the CDR3, the DNA is TGTGCCAGCAGGCCCACTCCCGCGGGGACGCAGTATTTT. This encodes CASRPTPAGTQYF.

V and J are TRBV29-1 and TRBJ2-7; D remains ambiguous. V lost 4 bases and J lost 2, with 12 bases in between. The CDR3 extends over 13 amino acids. From germline, CDR1 is SQVTM and CDR2 ANQGSEA. The CDR3 loop is CSVVSPETYEQYF. The CDR3 DNA is TGCAGCGTTGTATCTCCAGAAACCTACGAGCAGTACTTC.

The chain recombines TRBV6-6 with TRBJ2-3; tentatively, D is TRBD2 (5 bases). Between the trimmed V and J ends, which lost 6 bases and 0 bases, there was a span of 13 bases. Looked up from germline, CDR1 is MNHNY and CDR2 is SVGAGI (reference sequence). The CDR3 consists of 15 residues. The CDR3 coding sequence is TGTGCCAGCAGAGCGGCAGCAGCTAGCACAGATACGCAGTATTTT. Translating gives CASRAAAASTDTQYF.